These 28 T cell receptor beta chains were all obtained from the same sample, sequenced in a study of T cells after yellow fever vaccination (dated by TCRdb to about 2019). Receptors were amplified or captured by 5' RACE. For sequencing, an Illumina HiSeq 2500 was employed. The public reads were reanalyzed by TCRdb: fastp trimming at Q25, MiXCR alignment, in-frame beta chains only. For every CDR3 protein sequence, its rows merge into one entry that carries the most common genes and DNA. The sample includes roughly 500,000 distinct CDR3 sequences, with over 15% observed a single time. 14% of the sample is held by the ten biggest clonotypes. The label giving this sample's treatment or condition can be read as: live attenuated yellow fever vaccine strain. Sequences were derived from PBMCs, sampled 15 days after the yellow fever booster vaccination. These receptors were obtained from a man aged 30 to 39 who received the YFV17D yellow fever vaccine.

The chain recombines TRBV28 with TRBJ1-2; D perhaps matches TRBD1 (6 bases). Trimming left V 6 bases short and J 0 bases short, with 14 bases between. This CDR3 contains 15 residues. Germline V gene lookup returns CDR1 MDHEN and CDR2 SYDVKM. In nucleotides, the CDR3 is TGTGCCAGCAGCGAGCTGGACAGCACTAACTATGGCTACACCTTC. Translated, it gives CASSELDSTNYGYTF.

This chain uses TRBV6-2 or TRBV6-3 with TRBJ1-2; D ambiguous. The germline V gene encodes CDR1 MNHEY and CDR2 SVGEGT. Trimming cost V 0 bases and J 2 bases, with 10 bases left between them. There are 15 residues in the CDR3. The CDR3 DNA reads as TGTGCCAGCAGTTACTCGGCGGGCAGCAACTATGGCTACACCTTC. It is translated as CASSYSAGSNYGYTF.

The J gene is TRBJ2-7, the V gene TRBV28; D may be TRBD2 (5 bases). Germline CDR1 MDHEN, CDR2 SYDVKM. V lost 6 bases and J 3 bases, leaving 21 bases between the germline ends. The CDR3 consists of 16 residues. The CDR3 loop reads CASRSSGLALNYEQYF. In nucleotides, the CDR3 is TGTGCCAGCAGATCCTCGGGGTTAGCGCTTAACTACGAGCAGTACTTC.

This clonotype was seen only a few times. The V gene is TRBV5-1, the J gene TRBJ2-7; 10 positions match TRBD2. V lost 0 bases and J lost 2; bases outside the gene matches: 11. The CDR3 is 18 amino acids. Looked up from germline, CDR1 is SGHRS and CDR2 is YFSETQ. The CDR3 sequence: CASSLALTSGSPTYEQYF. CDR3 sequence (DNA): TGCGCCAGCAGCTTGGCCCTGACTAGCGGGTCACCCACCTACGAGCAGTACTTC.

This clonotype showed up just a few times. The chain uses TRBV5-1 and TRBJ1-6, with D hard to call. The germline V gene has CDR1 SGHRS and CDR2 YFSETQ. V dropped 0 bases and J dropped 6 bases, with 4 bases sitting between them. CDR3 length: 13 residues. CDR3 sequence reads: CASSLEFNSPLHF. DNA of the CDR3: TGCGCCAGCAGCTTGGAATTTAATTCACCCCTCCACTTT.

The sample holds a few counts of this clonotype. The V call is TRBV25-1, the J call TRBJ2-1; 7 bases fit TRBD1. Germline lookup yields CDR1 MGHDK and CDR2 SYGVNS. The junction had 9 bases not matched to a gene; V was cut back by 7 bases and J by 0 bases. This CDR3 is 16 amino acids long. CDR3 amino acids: CASKGASKSSYNEQFF. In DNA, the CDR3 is TGTGCCAGCAAGGGGGCCTCAAAAAGCTCCTACAATGAGCAGTTCTTC.

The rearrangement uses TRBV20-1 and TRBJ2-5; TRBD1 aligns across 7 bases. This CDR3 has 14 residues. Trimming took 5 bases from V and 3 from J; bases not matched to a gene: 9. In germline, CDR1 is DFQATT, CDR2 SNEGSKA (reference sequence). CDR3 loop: CSAVRGTAEETQYF. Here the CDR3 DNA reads TGCAGTGCTGTAAGAGGGACAGCCGAAGAGACCCAGTACTTC.

Here the CDR3 DNA reads TGTGCCAGCTCACAGAACAGGAACTATGGCTACACCTTC. Translated: CASSQNRNYGYTF. The V and J genes are TRBV18 and TRBJ1-2; possible D gene TRBD1, 5 bases. Germline CDR1 is KGHSH and CDR2 is LQKENI. Trimming removed 4 bases from V and 2 bases from J, with 8 bases in between. The CDR3 contains 13 residues. The entire variable domain, with the rest obtained from reference TRBV18 and TRBJ1-2, is as follows: NAGVMQNPRHLVRRRGQEARLRCSPMKGHSHVYWYRQLPEEGLKFMVYLQKENIIDESGMPKERFSAEFPKEGPSILRIQQVVRGDSAAYFCASSQNRNYGYTFGSGTRLTVV.

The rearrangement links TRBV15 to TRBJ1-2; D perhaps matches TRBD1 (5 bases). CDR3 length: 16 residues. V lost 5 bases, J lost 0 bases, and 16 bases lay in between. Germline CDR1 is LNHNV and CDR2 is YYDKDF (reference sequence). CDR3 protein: CATSGQRDRSNYGYTF. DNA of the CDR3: TGTGCCACCAGCGGGCAGCGGGACCGATCTAACTATGGCTACACCTTC.

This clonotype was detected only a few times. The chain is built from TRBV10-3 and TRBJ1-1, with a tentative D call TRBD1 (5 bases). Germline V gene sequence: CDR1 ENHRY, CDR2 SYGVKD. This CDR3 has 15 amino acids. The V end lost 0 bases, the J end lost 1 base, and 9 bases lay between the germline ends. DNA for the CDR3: TGTGCCATCAGTGAGTCGTGGGGGGGGAACACTGAAGCTTTCTTT. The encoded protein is CAISESWGGNTEAFF.

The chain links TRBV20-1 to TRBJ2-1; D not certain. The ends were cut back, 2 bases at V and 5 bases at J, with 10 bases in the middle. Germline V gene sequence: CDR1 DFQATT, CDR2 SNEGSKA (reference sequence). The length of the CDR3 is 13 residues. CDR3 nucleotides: TGCAGTGCTAGAAGAGGACCAGACAATGAGCAGTTCTTC. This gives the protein CSARRGPDNEQFF.

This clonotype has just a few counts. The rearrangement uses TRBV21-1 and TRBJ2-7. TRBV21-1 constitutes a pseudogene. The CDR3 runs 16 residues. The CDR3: CASSNLHSSRSYEQYF. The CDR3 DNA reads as TGTGCCAGCAGCAACCTGCACTCATCCCGCTCCTACGAGCAGTACTTC.

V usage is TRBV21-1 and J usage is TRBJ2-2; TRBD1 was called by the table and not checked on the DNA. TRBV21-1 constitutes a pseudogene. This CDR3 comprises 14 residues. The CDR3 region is CASSKAGGTGELFF. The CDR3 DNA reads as TGTGCCAGCAGCAAAGCCGGGGGCACCGGGGAGCTGTTTTTT.

Here the CDR3 reads CASSRSAEDTQYF. Written as DNA, the CDR3 is TGTGCCAGCAGCCGTTCGGCGGAAGATACGCAGTATTTT. The V and J genes are TRBV3-1 and TRBJ2-3; D not resolved. The germline V gene encodes CDR1 LGHDT and CDR2 YNNKEL (reference sequence). The CDR3 runs 13 residues. With 4 bases removed from V and 5 bases from J, the gap between germline ends came to 10 bases.

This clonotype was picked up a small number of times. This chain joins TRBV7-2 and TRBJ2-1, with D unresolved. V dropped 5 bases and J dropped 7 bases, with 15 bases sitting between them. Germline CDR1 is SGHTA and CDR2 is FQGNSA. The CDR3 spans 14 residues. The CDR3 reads CASSPVSTRNEQFF. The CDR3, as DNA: TGTGCCAGCAGCCCAGTCTCGACGCGAAATGAGCAGTTCTTC.

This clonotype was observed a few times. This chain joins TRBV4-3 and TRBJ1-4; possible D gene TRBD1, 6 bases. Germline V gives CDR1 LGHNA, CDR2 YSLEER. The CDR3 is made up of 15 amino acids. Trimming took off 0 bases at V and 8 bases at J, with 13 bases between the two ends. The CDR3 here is CASSQDPGAEEKLFF. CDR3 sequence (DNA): TGCGCCAGCAGCCAAGATCCGGGGGCGGAGGAAAAACTGTTTTTT.

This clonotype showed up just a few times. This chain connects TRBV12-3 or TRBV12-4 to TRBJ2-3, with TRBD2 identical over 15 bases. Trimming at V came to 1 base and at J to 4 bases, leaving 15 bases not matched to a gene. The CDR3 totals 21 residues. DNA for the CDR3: TGTGCCAGCAGTTTAGGTCTAGGACTAGCGGGAGGGCCTATTTCGGCAGATACGCAGTATTTT. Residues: CASSLGLGLAGGPISADTQYF.

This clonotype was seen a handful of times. The CDR3 DNA reads TGCAGCGTCAACTGGGGTCAGACCGGGACAGGATCCTACGAGCAGTACTTC. Encoded protein: CSVNWGQTGTGSYEQYF. The chain recombines TRBV29-1 with TRBJ2-7, with TRBD1 matching 8 bases. Germline trimming cut 6 bases from V and 1 base from J; bases unmatched to any gene: 17. Germline CDR1 SQVTM, CDR2 ANQGSEA. The CDR3 runs 17 residues.

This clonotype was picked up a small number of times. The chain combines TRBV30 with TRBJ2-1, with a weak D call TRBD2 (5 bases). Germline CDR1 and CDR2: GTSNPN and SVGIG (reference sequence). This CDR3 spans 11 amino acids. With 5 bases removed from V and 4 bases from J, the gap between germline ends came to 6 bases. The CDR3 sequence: CAWGGYNEQFF. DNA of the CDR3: TGTGCCTGGGGCGGGTACAATGAGCAGTTCTTC.

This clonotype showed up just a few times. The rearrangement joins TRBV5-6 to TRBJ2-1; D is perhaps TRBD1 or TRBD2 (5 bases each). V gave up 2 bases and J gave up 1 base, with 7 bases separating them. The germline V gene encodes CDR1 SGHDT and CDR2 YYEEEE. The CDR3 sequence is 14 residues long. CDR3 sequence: CASSFWGSYNEQFF. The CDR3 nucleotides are TGTGCCAGCAGCTTTTGGGGGTCCTACAATGAGCAGTTCTTC. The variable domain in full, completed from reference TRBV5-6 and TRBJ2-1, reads DAGVTQSPTHLIKTRGQQVTLRCSPKSGHDTVSWYQQALGQGPQFIFQYYEEEERQRGNFPDRFSGHQFPNYSSELNVNALLLGDSALYLCASSFWGSYNEQFFGPGTRLTVL.

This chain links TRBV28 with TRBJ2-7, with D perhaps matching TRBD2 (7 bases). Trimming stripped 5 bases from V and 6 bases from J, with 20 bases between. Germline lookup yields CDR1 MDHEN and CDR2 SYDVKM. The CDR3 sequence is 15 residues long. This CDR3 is CASSALRAGAGEQYF. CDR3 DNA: TGTGCCAGCAGTGCGCTCCGGGCGGGGGCGGGCGAGCAGTACTTC. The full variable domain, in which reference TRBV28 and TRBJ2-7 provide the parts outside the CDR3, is DVKVTQSSRYLVKRTGEKVFLECVQDMDHENMFWYRQDPGLGLRLIYFSYDVKMKEKGDIPEGYSVSREKKERFSLILESASTNQTSMYLCASSALRAGAGEQYFGPGTRLTVT.

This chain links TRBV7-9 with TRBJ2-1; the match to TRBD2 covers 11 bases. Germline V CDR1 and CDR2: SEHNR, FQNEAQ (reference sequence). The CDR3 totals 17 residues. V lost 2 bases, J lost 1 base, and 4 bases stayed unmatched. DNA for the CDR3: TGTGCCAGCAGCTTAAAGGCTAGCGGGAGGTCCTACAATGAGCAGTTCTTC. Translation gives CASSLKASGRSYNEQFF.

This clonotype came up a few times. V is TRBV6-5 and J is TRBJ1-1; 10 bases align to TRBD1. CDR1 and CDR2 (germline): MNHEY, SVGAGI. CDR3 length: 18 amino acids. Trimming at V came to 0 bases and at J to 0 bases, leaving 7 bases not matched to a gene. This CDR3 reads CASSYSRDRGPMNTEAFF. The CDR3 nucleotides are TGTGCCAGCAGTTACTCGAGAGACAGGGGGCCCATGAACACTGAAGCTTTCTTT.

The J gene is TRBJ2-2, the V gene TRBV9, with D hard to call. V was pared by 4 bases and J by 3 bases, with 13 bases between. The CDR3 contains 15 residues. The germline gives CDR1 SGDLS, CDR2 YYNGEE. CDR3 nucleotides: TGTGCCAGCAGCCCCGAGACTTTCGACACCGGGGAGCTGTTTTTT. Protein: CASSPETFDTGELFF.

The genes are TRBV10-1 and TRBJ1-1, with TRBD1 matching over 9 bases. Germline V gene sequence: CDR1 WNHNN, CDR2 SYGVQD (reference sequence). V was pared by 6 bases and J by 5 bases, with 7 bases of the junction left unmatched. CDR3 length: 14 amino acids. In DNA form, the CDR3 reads TGCGCCAGCAGCGAGGACAGGGGAGGAACTGAAGCTTTCTTT. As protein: CASSEDRGGTEAFF.

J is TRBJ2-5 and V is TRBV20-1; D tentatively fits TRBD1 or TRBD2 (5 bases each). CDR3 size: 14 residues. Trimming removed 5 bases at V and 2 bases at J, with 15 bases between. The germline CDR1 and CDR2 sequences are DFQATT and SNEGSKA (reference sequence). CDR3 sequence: CSAPPGTQQETQYF. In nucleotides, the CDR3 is TGCAGTGCTCCCCCAGGGACCCAACAAGAGACCCAGTACTTC.

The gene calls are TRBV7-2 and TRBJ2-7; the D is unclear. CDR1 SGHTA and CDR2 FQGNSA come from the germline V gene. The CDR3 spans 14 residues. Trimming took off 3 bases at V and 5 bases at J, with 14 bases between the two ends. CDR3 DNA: TGTGCCAGCAGCTTTGGGCCTGCCCCAGACGAGCAGTACTTC. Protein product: CASSFGPAPDEQYF.

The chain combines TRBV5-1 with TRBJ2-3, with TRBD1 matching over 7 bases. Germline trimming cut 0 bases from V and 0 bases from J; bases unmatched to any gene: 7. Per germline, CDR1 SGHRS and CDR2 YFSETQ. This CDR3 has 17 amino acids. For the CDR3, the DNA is TGCGCCAGCAGCTTGGGATTCGGGGACAGTAGCACAGATACGCAGTATTTT. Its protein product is CASSLGFGDSSTDTQYF.